A single sample gave rise to the 11 T cell receptor beta chains below, sequenced in a study of beta chain features in type 1 diabetes. Study results and caveats: In all four CD4+ subsets, TCRB CDR3 length was significantly, moderately reduced in type 1 diabetes.

The authors reverse transcribed all of the isolated RNA, so sequencing captured expressed TCRB transcripts. Assay: immunoSEQ multiplex PCR; the TCRdb copy retains only in-frame clones and omits some. The table has a few hundred thousand clones, 10% to 15% seen once. No cognate antigen is known for these TCRs. Sequencing was done on a sample of naive CD4+ T cells from blood. The receptors were gathered from a woman aged 18-29 years with type 1 diabetes.

This clone has more than one count but fewer than ten. V and J are TRBV6-1 and TRBJ2-3, with D maybe TRBD1 (5 bases). The germline V gene has CDR1 MNHNS and CDR2 SASEGT. The CDR3 is 13 residues long. V gave up 10 bases and J gave up 2 bases, with 13 bases separating them. The CDR3 is CAIRQMVTDTQYF. Written as DNA, the CDR3 is TGTGCCATACGACAGATGGTCACAGATACGCAGTATTTT.

The chain uses TRBV7-2 and TRBJ2-5, with a possible D match to TRBD2 (6 bases). V lost 7 bases to trimming and J lost 0 bases, with 15 bases between them. Germline lookup yields CDR1 SGHTA and CDR2 FQGNSA. CDR3 size: 15 residues. CDR3 DNA sequence: TGTGCCAGCAAGCTGTCTGGGGGGTACCAAGAGACCCAGTACTTC. This translates into CASKLSGGYQETQYF.

This chain connects TRBV5-1 to TRBJ2-3, with a weak D call TRBD1 (5 bases). CDR1 is SGHRS, CDR2 YFSETQ, per germline. The ends were cut back, 2 bases at V and 6 bases at J, with 7 bases in the middle. This CDR3 is built from 12 residues. The CDR3 DNA is TGCGCCAGCAGCTTTTACAGGGATACGCAGTATTTT. This codes for CASSFYRDTQYF.

This chain uses TRBV10-2 with TRBJ2-7; 11 bases line up with TRBD2. The junction had 2 bases not matched to a gene; V was cut back by 0 bases and J by 10 bases. The CDR3 extends over 13 amino acids. The germline gives CDR1 WSHSY, CDR2 SAAADI. Here the CDR3 reads CASSESGTSGQYF. CDR3 coding DNA: TGCGCCAGCAGTGAGTCCGGGACTAGCGGCCAGTACTTC.

This clone came up a few times. V and J are TRBV19 and TRBJ1-2, with TRBD1 matching over 7 bases. Germline V gene lookup returns CDR1 LNHDA and CDR2 SQIVND (reference sequence). The junction had 9 bases not matched to a gene; V was cut back by 6 bases and J by 2 bases. The CDR3 spans 15 residues. CDR3 sequence reads: CASRIRQGPNYGYTF. The CDR3 coding sequence is TGTGCCAGTAGGATAAGACAGGGACCGAACTATGGCTACACCTTC. The complete variable domain, with remaining parts taken from reference TRBV19 and TRBJ1-2, reads DGGITQSPKYLFRKEGQNVTLSCEQNLNHDAMYWYRQDPGQGLRLIYYSQIVNDFQKGDIAEGYSVSREKKESFPLTVTSAQKNPTAFYLCASRIRQGPNYGYTFGSGTRLTVV.

This rearrangement joins TRBV7-3 to TRBJ2-7; D ambiguous. The CDR3 is 12 amino acids. Germline V gene lookup returns CDR1 SGHTA and CDR2 FQGTGA. V lost 10 bases and J 3 bases, leaving 13 bases between the germline ends. The CDR3 sequence: CATPERYYEQYF. The CDR3 DNA reads TGTGCCACCCCCGAGCGCTACTACGAGCAGTACTTC.

This clone showed up just a few times. The sample holds other DNA sequences that translate to the same CDR3. J is TRBJ2-5 and V is TRBV9; D ambiguous. The germline CDR1 and CDR2 sequences are SGDLS and YYNGEE. V was shortened by 0 bases and J by 5 bases, with 8 bases between the two germline ends. This CDR3 spans 13 amino acids. CDR3 DNA: TGTGCCAGCAGCGTAGCTCCCAGGGAGACCCAGTACTTC. Translation: CASSVAPRETQYF.

The CDR3 DNA reads TGTGCCAGCCAGGGGGCGGGCACCGGGGAGCTGTTTTTT. It specifies CASQGAGTGELFF. The V gene is TRBV9, the J gene TRBJ2-2; 8 bases are shared with TRBD1. Germline loops: CDR1 SGDLS, CDR2 YYNGEE. There are 13 residues in the CDR3. Trimming removed 7 bases from V and 4 bases from J; junction bases left unmatched: 3.

This clone showed up just a few times. The chain joins TRBV19 to TRBJ2-3; D is ambiguous. The V gene lost 7 bases and the J gene lost 2 bases, with 4 bases spanning the gap. Germline values: CDR1 LNHDA, CDR2 SQIVND (reference sequence). This CDR3 spans 11 amino acids. This CDR3 reads CASTNTDTQYF. In DNA, the CDR3 is TGTGCCAGTACCAACACAGATACGCAGTATTTT.

The rearrangement links TRBV7-2 to TRBJ1-5, with a possible D match to TRBD1 (5 bases). V lost 5 bases, J lost 3 bases, and 11 bases lay in between. Germline CDR1 reads SGHTA; CDR2 reads FQGNSA. This CDR3 has 14 amino acids. The CDR3 DNA sequence: TGTGCCAGCAGCGCGGGACCCAACAATCAGCCCCAGCATTTT. This encodes CASSAGPNNQPQHF.

In this sample, this clone turned up a few times. The rearrangement joins TRBV29-1 to TRBJ2-7; D might be TRBD1 (6 bases). The germline gives CDR1 SQVTM, CDR2 ANQGSEA. The V and J ends lost 6 bases and 2 bases respectively, with 14 bases between them. The CDR3 runs to 13 residues. The CDR3 protein is CSVAPGHTYEQYF. In DNA form, the CDR3 reads TGCAGCGTGGCGCCGGGACACACCTACGAGCAGTACTTC.